This T cell receptor beta chain was retrieved from a study of T cells after yellow fever vaccination (dated by TCRdb to about 2019). General notes on the study: Libraries from fractions with low cell numbers were prepared with the SMART-Seq v4 Ultra Low Input RNA kit. Blood samples were taken at several timepoints before and after primary and secondary immunization, and bulk PBMC replicates and cell subsets were isolated. Two healthy male donors, one aged 18 to 30 and one aged 30 to 40 years, were included in the cohort. To follow T-cell clones before and after both primary and booster YFV17D yellow fever vaccination, bulk TCR alpha and beta repertoires underwent longitudinal sequencing. Results the study describes overall, beyond this receptor: A small share of clonotypes was detected in both CD4 and CD8 compartments, with the overlap likely arising from convergent recombination. After the booster, most clones that had expanded after primary vaccination were detected again (approximately 96% of CD4 and roughly nine tenths of CD8), suggesting broad maintenance of memory. Computational filtering was required because FACS-sorted repertoires could contain abundant contaminating clonotypes from the bulk population. Only two donors were included in the study, so the extent to which the findings can be generalized is limited. Compared with the primary T-cell response, the secondary T-cell response was weaker but faster, peaking on day 5 rather than day 15.

The treatment or condition label corresponds to: live attenuated yellow fever vaccine strain. At each blood-draw timepoint, two biological replicates of bulk PBMCs were obtained. PBMCs were isolated from peripheral blood using a standard Ficoll-Paque protocol. TriZol was used to extract RNA from bulk PBMCs, CD4 and CD8 fractions, and dextramer-positive and dextramer-negative fractions. Instrument used: Illumina NovaSeq 6000. TCR cDNA was synthesized by 5'RACE template switching, through which a universal primer site and unique molecular identifiers were introduced. Priming of cDNA synthesis was performed from both the TCR alpha and TCR beta constant segments. Library amplification used two PCR steps, and the second PCR step added sample barcodes and sequencing adapters. Sequencing of libraries was performed on Illumina HiSeq 2500 (2x100 bp) or NovaSeq (2x150 bp). The paper's data handling went like this. Demultiplexing of reads and collapsing into UMI consensus sequences were performed with MIGEC, and V(D)J alignment was carried out with MiXCR. Vaccine-responding clonotypes were defined with edgeR using replicate PBMC samples, requiring FDR below 0.01 and a log2 fold change above 5 up to day 15. Bulk clonotypes were assigned CD4 or CD8 identity according to which sequenced CD4 or CD8 repertoire held them at higher abundance. The public sequencing data were trimmed at Q25 with fastp and processed into clonotypes with MiXCR by TCRdb, which kept only in-frame beta chains. Identical CDR3 protein sequences are pooled into one entry, listed with their most common genes and DNA. The V and J calls reflect TCRdb's pipeline rather than the authors' work. For this sample the table gives about 310,000 distinct CDR3 sequences, of which approximately 3.9% were detected only once. The ten top clones hold about a quarter of the sample.

V is trimmed back by 2 bases and J by 2 bases, and the junction contains 3 bases that no gene match accounts for. The CDR3 starts with the cysteine, ends with the phenylalanine, and has 14 residues. The kept DNA is CDR3 alone, 42 bases in frame from the first base. Based on the germline V gene, the CDR1 and CDR2 sequences are SGHRS and YFSETQ. This clonotype has at least ten counts. The antigen it recognizes is unknown. Nothing much larger sits one base from this clone, and base qualities are not available. Rearrangement joined TRBV5-1 to TRBJ2-5, and 7 junction bases match TRBD2. The source is a man between 18 and 29 years old who received the YFV17D yellow fever vaccine. The specimen comprised PBMCs, sampled on the day of the yellow fever booster vaccination. CDR3 protein: CASSFSGFQETQYF. The DNA sequence reads TGCGCCAGCAGCTTTAGCGGGTTTCAAGAGACCCAGTACTTC.